This T cell receptor beta chain came from a study of graft-versus-host responses after intestinal transplantation. Produced via immunoSEQ multiplex PCR; TCRdb's table is partial and in-frame only. This repertoire shows 85,000 to 100,000 clones, 92% found once; its top ten account for less than 0.08%. Remarks on this clone: Antigen specificity is unknown.

Germline values: CDR1 SGDLS, CDR2 YYNGEE. The V and J ends lost 4 bases and 2 bases, in that order; junction bases with no gene match: 6. The CDR3 runs 15 residues. J is TRBJ2-3 and V is TRBV9; TRBD1 agrees at 8 bases. The receptor was isolated from a human donor who was the organ donor for an intestinal transplant. Here the sequenced sample was unstimulated CD8+ T cells sorted from spleen or lymph node cells, taken before transplant. In nucleotides, the CDR3 is TGTGCCAGCAGCCCCCGACAGGGGTACACAGATACGCAGTATTTT. This codes for CASSPRQGYTDTQYF. The full variable domain, with the rest looked up from reference TRBV9 and TRBJ2-3, is DSGVTQTPKHLITATGQRVTLRCSPRSGDLSVYWYQQSLDQGLQFLIQYYNGEERAKGNILERFSAQQFPDLHSELNLSSLELGDSALYFCASSPRQGYTDTQYFGPGTRLTVL.